This is a list of T cell receptor beta chains from one sample in a study of CD8 T cells in ankylosing spondylitis. One entry per CDR3 protein results from TCRdb running MiXCR on the 5' RACE reads. The sample lists about 340,000 distinct CDR3 sequences; about 14% were seen once. Sequences were obtained from blood, either unsorted or a sorted T cell fraction (not recorded which). These receptors all stem from a male donor with ankylosing spondylitis or in good health (not recorded which). Each CDR3 is given with its conserved first and last residue. The D gene is left open where the match is weak. A clone size is listed for some rows: how often the clone was seen (once, few, many), or a class if it is expanded.

cdr3_nt: TGCGCCAGCAGGCGGGAGGGCCCTTATGAGCAGTTCTTC
cdr3_aa: CASRREGPYEQFF
cdr3_length: 13
d_call: TRBD2
clone_size: few
j_call: TRBJ2-1
v_call: TRBV5-1

cdr3_nt: TGTGCCAGCAGCTTAGCGTCGGGAGGGATTGGTGAGCAGTTCTTC
cdr3_aa: CASSLASGGIGEQFF
cdr3_length: 15
d_call: TRBD2
clone_size: many
j_call: TRBJ2-1
v_call: TRBV7-8

cdr3_nt: TGTGCCAGCAGCGTAGGCGCTAAAGCAGATACGCAGTATTTT
cdr3_aa: CASSVGAKADTQYF
cdr3_length: 14
d_call: -
clone_size: few
j_call: TRBJ2-3
v_call: TRBV9

cdr3_nt: TGTGCCACCAGTGATTTGCGCGGACCTCTCTACGAGCAGTACTTC
cdr3_aa: CATSDLRGPLYEQYF
cdr3_length: 15
d_call: -
clone_size: few
j_call: TRBJ2-7
v_call: TRBV24-1

cdr3_nt: TGCGCCAGCAACTTTGGGTCCTCTGGAAACACCATATATTTT
cdr3_aa: CASNFGSSGNTIYF
cdr3_length: 14
d_call: -
clone_size: few
j_call: TRBJ1-3
v_call: TRBV5-1

cdr3_nt: TGTGCCAGCAGCTCAGGGGTGAATTCACCCCTCCACTTT
cdr3_aa: CASSSGVNSPLHF
cdr3_length: 13
d_call: -
clone_size: few
j_call: TRBJ1-6
v_call: TRBV12-3/TRBV12-4

cdr3_nt: TGTGCCAGCAGCCAAATAGGGGGAGGCGTGGGGAATTCACCCCTCCACTTT
cdr3_aa: CASSQIGGGVGNSPLHF
cdr3_length: 17
d_call: -
clone_size: few
j_call: TRBJ1-6
v_call: TRBV2

cdr3_nt: TGCGCCAGCAGCTCCGGACAGGATGGGGAAAAACTGTTTTTT
cdr3_aa: CASSSGQDGEKLFF
cdr3_length: 14
d_call: TRBD1
clone_size: few
j_call: TRBJ1-4
v_call: TRBV5-1

cdr3_nt: TGTGCCAGCAGCTTAGGGGGTAGCGGTAAATACAATGAGCAGTTCTTC
cdr3_aa: CASSLGGSGKYNEQFF
cdr3_length: 16
d_call: -
clone_size: few
j_call: TRBJ2-1
v_call: TRBV7-2

cdr3_nt: TGTGCCAGCAGCTGGTACAGAGTTGGCACAGATACGCAGTATTTT
cdr3_aa: CASSWYRVGTDTQYF
cdr3_length: 15
d_call: -
clone_size: -
j_call: TRBJ2-3
v_call: TRBV21-1

cdr3_nt: TGTGCCAGCACCCCAAGGGGACAGTACCCTGAAGCTTTCTTT
cdr3_aa: CASTPRGQYPEAFF
cdr3_length: 14
d_call: TRBD1
clone_size: many
j_call: TRBJ1-1
v_call: TRBV12-3/TRBV12-4

cdr3_nt: TGCGCCAGCAGAGTGGGAGACGGGAGTAATTCACCCCTCCACTTT
cdr3_aa: CASRVGDGSNSPLHF
cdr3_length: 15
d_call: -
clone_size: many
j_call: TRBJ1-6
v_call: TRBV5-1

cdr3_nt: TGTGCCAGCAGTTTCGCCAGGGGGAGTTCACCCCTCCACTTT
cdr3_aa: CASSFARGSSPLHF
cdr3_length: 14
d_call: TRBD1
clone_size: -
j_call: TRBJ1-6
v_call: TRBV12-3/TRBV12-4

cdr3_nt: TGCAGCGTTCAGCGGACTAGCGGGAGGAATGAGCAGTTCTTC
cdr3_aa: CSVQRTSGRNEQFF
cdr3_length: 14
d_call: TRBD2
clone_size: -
j_call: TRBJ2-1
v_call: TRBV29-1

cdr3_nt: TGTGCCAGCAGCGGGGGTCGGGCCAAAAACATTCAGTACTTC
cdr3_aa: CASSGGRAKNIQYF
cdr3_length: 14
d_call: -
clone_size: -
j_call: TRBJ2-4
v_call: TRBV6-1

cdr3_nt: TGCGCCAGCAGCGGACTAGCGGGAGGGGCAGATACGCAGTATTTT
cdr3_aa: CASSGLAGGADTQYF
cdr3_length: 15
d_call: TRBD2
clone_size: -
j_call: TRBJ2-3
v_call: TRBV5-1

cdr3_nt: TGTGCCAGCAGCCCCGGACAGGGGGCGCCAGGTACGCAGTATTTT
cdr3_aa: CASSPGQGAPGTQYF
cdr3_length: 15
d_call: TRBD1
clone_size: -
j_call: TRBJ2-3
v_call: TRBV7-2

cdr3_nt: TGCAGTGCTAGTCCGGACAGTCGGGGGCAGCCCCAGCATTTT
cdr3_aa: CSASPDSRGQPQHF
cdr3_length: 14
d_call: -
clone_size: -
j_call: TRBJ1-5
v_call: TRBV20-1

cdr3_nt: TGTGCCAGCAGCCACCGGGGGGTTATGAACACTGAAGCTTTCTTT
cdr3_aa: CASSHRGVMNTEAFF
cdr3_length: 15
d_call: -
clone_size: -
j_call: TRBJ1-1
v_call: TRBV11-3

cdr3_nt: TGCGCCAGCAGCTTGGGTTCAGGGCTCTCCGCCACCGGGGAGCTGTTTTTT
cdr3_aa: CASSLGSGLSATGELFF
cdr3_length: 17
d_call: -
clone_size: -
j_call: TRBJ2-2
v_call: TRBV5-1

cdr3_nt: TGTGCCAGCAGGGCCCGGGGGCCTTCGGGGTACGAGCAGTACTTC
cdr3_aa: CASRARGPSGYEQYF
cdr3_length: 15
d_call: -
clone_size: -
j_call: TRBJ2-7
v_call: TRBV12-3/TRBV12-4

cdr3_nt: TGTGCCATCAGTGGTGGGGTGAACACTGAAGCTTTCTTT
cdr3_aa: CAISGGVNTEAFF
cdr3_length: 13
d_call: -
clone_size: many
j_call: TRBJ1-1
v_call: TRBV10-3

cdr3_nt: TGTGCCAGCAGTAGTCGACAGGCGCACCGACCAACTAATGAAAAACTGTTTTTT
cdr3_aa: CASSSRQAHRPTNEKLFF
cdr3_length: 18
d_call: -
clone_size: few
j_call: TRBJ1-4
v_call: TRBV10-3

cdr3_nt: TGTGCTAGTGGCCCACAGGGGTCAGAGACCCAGTACTTC
cdr3_aa: CASGPQGSETQYF
cdr3_length: 13
d_call: TRBD1
clone_size: few
j_call: TRBJ2-5
v_call: TRBV12-5

cdr3_nt: TGCAGTGCCGATTCGGGGCACGAGCAGTACTTC
cdr3_aa: CSADSGHEQYF
cdr3_length: 11
d_call: -
clone_size: -
j_call: TRBJ2-7
v_call: TRBV20-1

cdr3_nt: TGTGCCAGCATCTTTTCCCTAGCGGGAGGCGGGAATGAGCAGTTCTTC
cdr3_aa: CASIFSLAGGGNEQFF
cdr3_length: 16
d_call: TRBD2
clone_size: -
j_call: TRBJ2-1
v_call: TRBV12-3/TRBV12-4

cdr3_nt: TGTGCCAGCAGTATCGGGACTGCTCTAGGCACCGGGGAGCTGTTTTTT
cdr3_aa: CASSIGTALGTGELFF
cdr3_length: 16
d_call: -
clone_size: -
j_call: TRBJ2-2
v_call: TRBV27

cdr3_nt: TGTGCCAGCAGCTTAAGGGACAGGGCAACAGATACGCAGTATTTT
cdr3_aa: CASSLRDRATDTQYF
cdr3_length: 15
d_call: TRBD1
clone_size: few
j_call: TRBJ2-3
v_call: TRBV7-2

cdr3_nt: TGCGCCAGCAGAGAGTCGCTAGCGGACCCAGATACGCAGTATTTT
cdr3_aa: CASRESLADPDTQYF
cdr3_length: 15
d_call: TRBD2
clone_size: few
j_call: TRBJ2-3
v_call: TRBV5-1

cdr3_nt: TGTGCCAGCTCGCCAAGCGGGAGGGACTCCTACGAGCAGTACTTC
cdr3_aa: CASSPSGRDSYEQYF
cdr3_length: 15
d_call: TRBD2
clone_size: few
j_call: TRBJ2-7
v_call: TRBV18

cdr3_nt: TGTGCCAGCAGCAACAGGAGAAACTATGGCTACACCTTC
cdr3_aa: CASSNRRNYGYTF
cdr3_length: 13
d_call: -
clone_size: few
j_call: TRBJ1-2
v_call: TRBV12-3/TRBV12-4

cdr3_nt: TGTGCCAGCAGTTTTGCCGGGACTAGCGGGGATGAGCAGTTCTTC
cdr3_aa: CASSFAGTSGDEQFF
cdr3_length: 15
d_call: TRBD2
clone_size: few
j_call: TRBJ2-1
v_call: TRBV12-3/TRBV12-4

cdr3_nt: TGCAGTGCCACTCCCGGGAGTCCCTACGAGCAGTACTTC
cdr3_aa: CSATPGSPYEQYF
cdr3_length: 13
d_call: -
clone_size: few
j_call: TRBJ2-7
v_call: TRBV20-1

cdr3_nt: TGTGCCATCAGCTCCGGACAGGGAGAAACTGAAGCTTTCTTT
cdr3_aa: CAISSGQGETEAFF
cdr3_length: 14
d_call: TRBD1
clone_size: few
j_call: TRBJ1-1
v_call: TRBV10-3

cdr3_nt: TGCGCCAGCAGCGAAGTAGCGGGGGGGTCCTACAATGAGCAGTTCTTC
cdr3_aa: CASSEVAGGSYNEQFF
cdr3_length: 16
d_call: TRBD2
clone_size: -
j_call: TRBJ2-1
v_call: TRBV5-1

cdr3_nt: TGTGCCAGCAGCCGGGGACAGCTACTCTTCTACGAGCAGTACTTC
cdr3_aa: CASSRGQLLFYEQYF
cdr3_length: 15
d_call: TRBD1
clone_size: -
j_call: TRBJ2-7
v_call: TRBV5-6

cdr3_nt: TGTGCCAGCACCCGGGCCGGGACAGGGGGCGAAAAACTGTTTTTT
cdr3_aa: CASTRAGTGGEKLFF
cdr3_length: 15
d_call: TRBD1
clone_size: -
j_call: TRBJ1-4
v_call: TRBV5-8

cdr3_nt: TGCGCCAGCAGTGACCGGAGGACTGTGAACACTGAAGCTTTCTTT
cdr3_aa: CASSDRRTVNTEAFF
cdr3_length: 15
d_call: -
clone_size: -
j_call: TRBJ1-1
v_call: TRBV10-1

cdr3_nt: TGTGCCAGCAGCTTGGACAGGGGAAGAGGGGCCAACGTCCTGACTTTC
cdr3_aa: CASSLDRGRGANVLTF
cdr3_length: 16
d_call: TRBD1
clone_size: -
j_call: TRBJ2-6
v_call: TRBV7-2

cdr3_nt: TGCAGTGCTAGACCAGGGACTAGCGGGACCTACGAGCAGTACTTC
cdr3_aa: CSARPGTSGTYEQYF
cdr3_length: 15
d_call: TRBD2
clone_size: few
j_call: TRBJ2-7
v_call: TRBV20-1

cdr3_nt: TGCGCCAGCAGCCAAGAACGATCCTACAATGAGCAGTTCTTC
cdr3_aa: CASSQERSYNEQFF
cdr3_length: 14
d_call: -
clone_size: -
j_call: TRBJ2-1
v_call: TRBV4-1

cdr3_nt: TGTGCTAGTGGACGGGACAGGGTCCAGCCCCAGCATTTT
cdr3_aa: CASGRDRVQPQHF
cdr3_length: 13
d_call: TRBD1
clone_size: -
j_call: TRBJ1-5
v_call: TRBV12-5

cdr3_nt: TGCAGTGCTAGTGAAGGGACAGGCTTTTACGAGCAGTACTTC
cdr3_aa: CSASEGTGFYEQYF
cdr3_length: 14
d_call: TRBD1
clone_size: -
j_call: TRBJ2-7
v_call: TRBV20-1

cdr3_nt: TGTGCCAGCAGCTTCCAGACTAGCAGGTCCTACAATGAGCAGTTCTTC
cdr3_aa: CASSFQTSRSYNEQFF
cdr3_length: 16
d_call: TRBD2
clone_size: few
j_call: TRBJ2-1
v_call: TRBV14

cdr3_nt: TGTGCCAGCAGCTTAGAACGGCTAATCCACGAGCAGTACTTC
cdr3_aa: CASSLERLIHEQYF
cdr3_length: 14
d_call: -
clone_size: -
j_call: TRBJ2-7
v_call: TRBV7-2

cdr3_nt: TGTGCCAGCAGCCAAGAGACCAGCGAGCAGTACTTC
cdr3_aa: CASSQETSEQYF
cdr3_length: 12
d_call: -
clone_size: -
j_call: TRBJ2-7
v_call: TRBV11-2

cdr3_nt: TGTGCCAGCAGCTTGGATTGGGTTGGAAACTATGGCTACACCTTC
cdr3_aa: CASSLDWVGNYGYTF
cdr3_length: 15
d_call: -
clone_size: many
j_call: TRBJ1-2
v_call: TRBV5-5

cdr3_nt: TGTGCCAGCAGTGACACAGGGGGCGGGGGTTCTGAAGCTTTCTTT
cdr3_aa: CASSDTGGGGSEAFF
cdr3_length: 15
d_call: TRBD1
clone_size: -
j_call: TRBJ1-1
v_call: TRBV2

cdr3_nt: TGTGCCAGCAGCTTAGCAGGGGGCTTGAACACTGAAGCTTTCTTT
cdr3_aa: CASSLAGGLNTEAFF
cdr3_length: 15
d_call: TRBD1
clone_size: few
j_call: TRBJ1-1
v_call: TRBV7-2

cdr3_nt: TGTGCCAGCAGCCGAGGGACTAGCGGAAACACCGGGGAGCTGTTTTTT
cdr3_aa: CASSRGTSGNTGELFF
cdr3_length: 16
d_call: TRBD2
clone_size: few
j_call: TRBJ2-2
v_call: TRBV3-1

cdr3_nt: TGTGCCAGCAGCCAAGGGAAGGATAATGAAAAACTGTTTTTT
cdr3_aa: CASSQGKDNEKLFF
cdr3_length: 14
d_call: -
clone_size: few
j_call: TRBJ1-4
v_call: TRBV4-2

cdr3_nt: TGCGCCAGCAGAGGAGAGGAGACCCAGTACTTC
cdr3_aa: CASRGEETQYF
cdr3_length: 11
d_call: -
clone_size: few
j_call: TRBJ2-5
v_call: TRBV5-1

cdr3_nt: TGCGCCAGCAGCAGGGACGGCCCGCGAGAGACCCAGTACTTC
cdr3_aa: CASSRDGPRETQYF
cdr3_length: 14
d_call: -
clone_size: -
j_call: TRBJ2-5
v_call: TRBV5-1

cdr3_nt: TGCGCCAGCAGCCAAGCCCAGATGGGGGAGGGTTACTATGGCTACACCTTC
cdr3_aa: CASSQAQMGEGYYGYTF
cdr3_length: 17
d_call: -
clone_size: many
j_call: TRBJ1-2
v_call: TRBV4-1